The present T cell receptor beta chain was sequenced within a study of post-analysis software for immune sequencing data. Study conclusions and caveats: In patients, TRBV5-6, TRBV5-1 and TRBV20-1 belonged to roughly five TRBV segments found more frequently than in controls.

cDNA libraries of TCR beta carried unique molecular identifiers. TCRdb passed the PCR reads through MiXCR, listing each CDR3 protein once. The sample holds over 150,000 distinct CDR3 sequences; 30% are singletons and the top ten take about 1.6%. Germline V lookup: CDR1 LGHDT, CDR2 YNNKEL (reference sequence). The V gene lost 3 bases and the J gene lost 8 bases, with 16 bases spanning the gap. This CDR3 has 15 amino acids. To note about this clonotype: The antigen is not known.

This TCR came from a girl aged 10 to 17 with multiple sclerosis. Sequenced material: blood. The chain carries TRBV3-1 and TRBJ1-4; D is perhaps TRBD1 (5 bases). CDR3 in DNA: TGTGCCAGCAGCCACGGCGGGCGGGGGAGGGAAAAACTGTTTTTT. Encoded protein: CASSHGGRGREKLFF. The whole variable domain, filled in from reference TRBV3-1 and TRBJ1-4, reads DTAVSQTPKYLVTQMGNDKSIKCEQNLGHDTMYWYKQDSKKFLKIMFSYNNKELIINETVPNRFSPKSPDKAHLNLHINSLELGDSAVYFCASSHGGRGREKLFFGSGTQLSVL.